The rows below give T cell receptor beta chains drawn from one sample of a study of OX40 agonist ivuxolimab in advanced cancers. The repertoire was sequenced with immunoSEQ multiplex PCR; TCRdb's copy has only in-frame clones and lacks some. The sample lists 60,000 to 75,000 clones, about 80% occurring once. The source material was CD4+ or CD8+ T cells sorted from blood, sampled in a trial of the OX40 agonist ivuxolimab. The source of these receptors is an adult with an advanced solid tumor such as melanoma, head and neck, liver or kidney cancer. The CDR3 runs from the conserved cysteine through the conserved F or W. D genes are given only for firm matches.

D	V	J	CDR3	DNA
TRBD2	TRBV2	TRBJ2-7	CASSQLAGGPYEQYF	TGTGCCAGCAGTCAACTAGCGGGGGGACCCTACGAGCAGTACTTC
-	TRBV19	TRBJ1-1	CASSPPSGSTEAFF	TGTGCCAGTAGTCCACCCTCAGGCAGCACTGAAGCTTTCTTT
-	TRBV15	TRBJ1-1	CATSRDGAGWWAEAFF	TGTGCCACCAGCAGAGACGGGGCCGGGTGGTGGGCTGAAGCTTTCTTT
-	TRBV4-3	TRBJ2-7	CASSRDVEQYF	TGCGCCAGCAGCCGGGACGTAGAGCAGTACTTC
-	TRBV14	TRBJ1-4	CASSQDGGNREKLFF	TGTGCCAGCAGCCAAGATGGGGGGAATCGGGAAAAACTGTTTTTT
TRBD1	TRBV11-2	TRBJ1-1	CASSLVRDRGYEAFF	TGTGCCAGCAGCTTAGTCCGGGACAGGGGGTATGAAGCTTTCTTT
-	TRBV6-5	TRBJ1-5	CATSYSSNQPQHF	TGTGCCACTTCCTACAGCTCCAATCAGCCCCAGCATTTT
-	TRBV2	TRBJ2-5	CASSEVTGWETQYF	TGTGCCAGCAGTGAAGTTACAGGGTGGGAGACCCAGTACTTC
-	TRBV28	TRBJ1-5	CASTPRGGQPQHF	TGTGCCAGCACCCCCCGGGGAGGCCAGCCCCAGCATTTT
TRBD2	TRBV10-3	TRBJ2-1	CAIRRVGREPYNEQFF	TGTGCCATCAGGAGGGTAGGGAGGGAACCCTACAATGAGCAGTTCTTC
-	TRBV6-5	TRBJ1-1	CASSYGGTEAFF	TGTGCCAGCAGTTATGGGGGCACTGAAGCTTTCTTT
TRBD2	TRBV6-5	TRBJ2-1	CASSYSPRTSGVFF	TGTGCCAGCAGTTACTCCCCTAGGACTAGCGGAGTGTTCTTC
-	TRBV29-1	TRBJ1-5	CSVQDNYSNQPQHF	TGCAGCGTGCAGGACAACTATAGCAATCAGCCCCAGCATTTT
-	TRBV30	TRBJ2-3	CAWSVGPTDTQYF	TGTGCCTGGAGTGTAGGGCCAACCGATACGCAGTATTTT
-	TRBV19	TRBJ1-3	CASSIVGALGNTIYF	TGTGCCAGTAGTATAGTAGGGGCTCTTGGAAACACCATATATTTT